Listed below are T cell receptor beta chains from one sample, sequenced in a study of blood T cell repertoires in COVID-19. Clones were read by immunoSEQ multiplex PCR, and TCRdb kept only the in-frame ones, dropping some. This table holds about 45,000 clones, roughly 90% found once. Source material: peripheral blood. The receptors originated from a human donor in a cohort sampled during active COVID-19. CDR3s include the opening cysteine and the closing phenylalanine or tryptophan. Fields, in order: V gene, D gene, clone size, J gene, CDR3 DNA, CDR3 protein. The D gene is left open where the match is weak. Only part of the rows carry a size: once, few, many, or a class if the clone is expanded.

TRBV12-3/TRBV12-4	.	.	TRBJ1-4	TGTGCCAGCAGTTCGGAGGAAAAACTGTTTTTT	CASSSEEKLFF
TRBV5-1	.	.	TRBJ1-5	TGCGCCAGCAGCTTGGGGGGAGGGGATCAGCCCCAGCATTTT	CASSLGGGDQPQHF
TRBV9	TRBD1	.	TRBJ2-7	TGTGCCAGCAGCGTAGAGTGGGACAGGGGCTTCTACGAGCAGTACTTC	CASSVEWDRGFYEQYF
TRBV19	.	.	TRBJ1-5	TGTGCCAGTAGTATAAAAGCCGCCAATCAGCCCCAGCATTTT	CASSIKAANQPQHF
TRBV11-2	.	.	TRBJ2-3	TGTGCCAGCAGCTTAGGGACAGCTAGCACAGATACGCAGTATTTT	CASSLGTASTDTQYF
TRBV10-2	.	.	TRBJ1-1	TGCGCCAGCAGTGTGGGCACTAACACTGAAGCTTTCTTT	CASSVGTNTEAFF
TRBV6-4	TRBD1	once	TRBJ2-3	TGTGCCAGCAGCCAGGGGGCTGGGATTGGTACGCAGTATTTT	CASSQGAGIGTQYF
TRBV11-2	.	.	TRBJ2-7	TGTGCCAGCAGCTTAGATGGAACGGGGAGCTCCTACGAGCAGTACTTC	CASSLDGTGSSYEQYF
TRBV7-9	.	.	TRBJ2-7	TGTGCCAGCAGCTTAATTGACCGGGGCTACGAGCAGTACTTC	CASSLIDRGYEQYF
TRBV7-2	TRBD1	medium-sized	TRBJ2-2	TGTGCCAGCAGCGCCTCCAGGGGGCGAGCCGGGGAGCTGTTTTTT	CASSASRGRAGELFF
TRBV5-6	.	.	TRBJ1-2	TGTGCCAGCAGTCCCGGGGGGGTGAACTATGGCTACACCTTC	CASSPGGVNYGYTF
TRBV5-4	.	.	TRBJ1-2	TGTGCCAGCAGCTCGCGCCCCCTCCGGGATGGCTACACCTTC	CASSSRPLRDGYTF
TRBV27	TRBD2	.	TRBJ2-7	TGTGCCAGCAGTTTAACTAGCGGGCCCTACGAGCAGTACTTC	CASSLTSGPYEQYF
TRBV5-6	TRBD1	once	TRBJ2-7	TGTGCCAGCAGCCCGGGACAGGTTAGGACCTACGAGCAGTACTTC	CASSPGQVRTYEQYF
TRBV4-1	.	.	TRBJ1-2	TGCGCCAGCAGCCAAGATCAGGGTACCGGCTACACCTTC	CASSQDQGTGYTF
TRBV30	.	few	TRBJ1-2	TGTGCCTGGAGTGCTGCACCTCCTTCGGGTGGCTACACCTTC	CAWSAAPPSGGYTF
TRBV5-4	TRBD1	once	TRBJ2-7	TGTGCCAGCAGCCCAGACAGGGGGCGCCCCTACGAGCAGTACTTC	CASSPDRGRPYEQYF
TRBV7-2	TRBD1	.	TRBJ2-1	TGTGCCAGCAGCATGCACCCCCCGGCAGGGGGCCGCTCCTACAATGAGCAGTTCTTC	CASSMHPPAGGRSYNEQFF
TRBV23-1	.	.	TRBJ2-2	TGCGCCAGCAATGAGGGCGTTTCTTCGAACACCGGGGAGCTGTTTTTT	CASNEGVSSNTGELFF
TRBV12-3/TRBV12-4	.	.	TRBJ2-7	TGTGCCAGCAGTTTGAGTAGCTCCTACGAGCAGTACTTC	CASSLSSSYEQYF
TRBV5-1	TRBD1	.	TRBJ1-5	TGCGCCAGCAGCTTGGAGGGACAGTTCAATCAGCCCCAGCATTTT	CASSLEGQFNQPQHF
TRBV18	.	.	TRBJ2-3	TGTGCCAGCTCATCCGCGGGATGGAGAGATACGCAGTATTTT	CASSSAGWRDTQYF
TRBV5-4	TRBD1	.	TRBJ2-7	TGTGCCAGCAGCCCACGGGACAGGGGCAACGAGCAGTACTTC	CASSPRDRGNEQYF
TRBV6-2/TRBV6-3	TRBD1	.	TRBJ1-1	TGTGCCAGCAGTCGCCGGGACAGGGGTTCTGAAGCTTTCTTT	CASSRRDRGSEAFF